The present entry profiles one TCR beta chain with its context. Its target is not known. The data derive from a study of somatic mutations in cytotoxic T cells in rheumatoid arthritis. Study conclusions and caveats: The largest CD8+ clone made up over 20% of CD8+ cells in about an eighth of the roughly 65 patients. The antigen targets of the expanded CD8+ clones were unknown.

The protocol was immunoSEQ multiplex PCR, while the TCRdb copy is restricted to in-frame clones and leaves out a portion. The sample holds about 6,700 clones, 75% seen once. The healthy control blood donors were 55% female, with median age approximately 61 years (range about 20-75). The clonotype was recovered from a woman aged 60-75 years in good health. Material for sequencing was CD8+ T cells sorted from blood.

This CDR3 is CASSRVRRDNEQFF. The CDR3 DNA sequence: TGTGCCAGCAGCCGCGTGCGGAGAGACAATGAGCAGTTCTTC. The rearrangement uses TRBV7-3 and TRBJ2-1; D gene unclear. This CDR3 region has 14 residues. V was pared by 5 bases and J by 5 bases, with 13 bases between. The V gene's germline CDR1 is SGHTA and CDR2 FQGTGA. Full variable domain (rest looked up from reference TRBV7-3 and TRBJ2-1): GAGVSQTPSNKVTEKGKYVELRCDPISGHTALYWYRQSLGQGPEFLIYFQGTGAADDSGLPNDRFFAVRPEGSVSTLKIQRTERGDSAVYLCASSRVRRDNEQFFGPGTRLTVL.